This record looks at one T cell receptor (beta chain) sequence and its context. The antigen is not known. A second PCR, run for roughly 7 to 11 cycles, used a sample-barcoded 5' primer plus a J-beta primer mix. CDR3-containing paired-end reads numbered at least 2.5 million in each sample. TCRdb itself ran the 5' RACE reads through MiXCR, one entry per CDR3 protein. The sample includes about 1.8 million distinct CDR3 sequences, 40% to 55% of them seen just once. The CDR3 consists of 14 residues. J was trimmed by 0 bases and V by 6 bases; bases with no gene match: 4. Germline V gene lookup returns CDR1 MGHDK and CDR2 SYGVNS. This sample was taken from a study of blood T cells in healthy people across ages. Broader study findings: There were more naive CD4+ cells and higher diversity in long-lived donors than in aged donors. Without sorted subsets, naive and antigen-experienced compartments could not be conclusively compared. Possibly confounding the expanded clonotype changes was the fact that donor CMV status was unknown.

Sequenced: blood. The sequence was collected from a woman in her forties in good health. The chain employs TRBV25-1 and TRBJ1-1; 7 nucleotides agree with TRBD1. CDR3: CASRGTVLNTEAFF. CDR3 nucleotide sequence: TGTGCCAGCAGGGGGACAGTCCTGAACACTGAAGCTTTCTTT. Looking up the rest from reference TRBV25-1 and TRBJ1-1 gives the full variable domain: EADIYQTPRYLVIGTGKKITLECSQTMGHDKMYWYQQDPGMELHLIHYSYGVNSTEKGDLSSESTVSRIRTEHFPLTLESARPSHTSQYLCASRGTVLNTEAFFGQGTRLTVV.